The 30 T cell receptor beta chains below come from one sample, sequenced in a study of CXCR3-negative and CXCR3-positive naive CD8 T cells. Carrying UMI labels, the TRB cDNA libraries were prepared through 5' RACE. TCRdb re-analyzed the 5' RACE reads; it lists each CDR3 protein once, without DNA. This listing includes 100,000 to 150,000 distinct CDR3 sequences. The sequenced sample consisted of naive CXCR3- CD8+ T cells from blood. Subset denoted: CD45RO-CCR7+CD27+CD95- naive CD8+ T cells lacking CXCR3 (TNR3-). The receptors derive from a human donor in good health. Some clones in this sample may be carry-over from other donors' samples.

J is TRBJ2-1 and V is TRBV29-1; TCRdb's D call of TRBD1 is untestable without DNA. In germline, CDR1 is SQVTM, CDR2 ANQGSEA. The CDR3 is 12 residues long. CDR3 sequence: CSALGGDNEQFF.

The V call is TRBV3-1, the J call TRBJ2-7. The germline CDR1 and CDR2 sequences are LGHDT and YNNKEL (reference sequence). The CDR3 sequence is 13 residues long. CDR3 protein: CASSPTSGYEQYF.

The chain couples TRBV29-1 to TRBJ2-5; there is no DNA to check the TCRdb D call of TRBD1. The CDR3 covers 13 residues. Germline V lookup: CDR1 SQVTM, CDR2 ANQGSEA. The CDR3 region is CSVVWQGMETQYF.

The chain uses TRBV6-4 and TRBJ2-3; TCRdb lists TRBD2, though no DNA is available to test this call. The CDR3 spans 15 residues. CDR1 and CDR2 (germline): MRHNA, SNTAGT. The CDR3 region is CASSPTSGGGDTQYF.

The chain recombines TRBV28 with TRBJ2-3; TCRdb outputs TRBD1, but without DNA this stays unchecked. Germline V CDR1 and CDR2: MDHEN, SYDVKM. CDR3 length: 13 amino acids. The CDR3 sequence: CASGTGSTDTQYF.

V and J are TRBV4-2 and TRBJ1-2. The CDR3 runs to 15 residues. Germline CDR1 reads LGHNA; CDR2 reads YNFKEQ. This chain's CDR3 is CASSQERIANYGYTF.

V gene TRBV25-1 combines with J gene TRBJ2-3; TCRdb proposes TRBD2, but this gene call is untestable without DNA. The CDR3 extends over 11 amino acids. Germline V lookup: CDR1 MGHDK, CDR2 SYGVNS. CDR3 in amino acids: CASSRLNTQYF.

CDR3 region: CASSLYSSGSYYNEQFF. The chain carries TRBV28 and TRBJ2-1; lacking DNA, the TRBD2 call made by TCRdb goes unchecked. From germline, CDR1 is MDHEN and CDR2 SYDVKM. The CDR3 spans 17 residues.

The CDR3 reads CASSLGSSSSGANVLTF. The chain recombines TRBV12-3 or TRBV12-4 with TRBJ2-6. This CDR3 is 17 amino acids long.

V is TRBV4-1 and J is TRBJ1-1. Germline-derived CDR1 and CDR2 are MGHRA and YSYEKL. This CDR3 has 18 amino acids. CDR3 protein: CASSQEVLRVDLNTEAFF.

The chain combines TRBV4-1 with TRBJ1-1. CDR1 MGHRA and CDR2 YSYEKL come from the germline V gene. The CDR3 is 14 residues long. This chain's CDR3 is CASSQEVLPDEAFF.

The chain links TRBV20-1 to TRBJ2-7; as DNA is missing, the TRBD1 call by TCRdb cannot be tested. The CDR3 length is 14 residues. Germline V lookup: CDR1 DFQATT, CDR2 SNEGSKA (reference sequence). CDR3 in amino acids: CSARVPEVAYEQYF.

J is TRBJ2-1 and V is TRBV12-3 or TRBV12-4; TCRdb outputs TRBD2, but without DNA this stays unchecked. The CDR3 spans 14 residues. CDR3 in amino acids: CASSYLAGDNEQFF.

The J gene is TRBJ2-7, the V gene TRBV7-9; TCRdb gives TRBD1 as the D gene, but with no DNA this cannot be confirmed. This CDR3 has 14 amino acids. CDR1 and CDR2 (germline): SEHNR, FQNEAQ (reference sequence). The CDR3 spells CASSPQGVFGEQYF.

The V gene is TRBV5-1, the J gene TRBJ2-1. The CDR3 length is 15 residues. From germline, CDR1 is SGHRS and CDR2 YFSETQ. The CDR3 spells CASSLVEPRYNEQFF.

The chain employs TRBV28 and TRBJ2-2. Germline V lookup: CDR1 MDHEN, CDR2 SYDVKM. CDR3 length equals 12 residues. This chain's CDR3 is CASSFYTGELFF.

V and J are TRBV20-1 and TRBJ2-5; TCRdb indicates TRBD2, and absent DNA this call remains unverified. In germline, CDR1 is DFQATT, CDR2 SNEGSKA (reference sequence). There are 15 residues in the CDR3. The CDR3 protein is CSAPGGSGGAETQYF.

This chain joins TRBV7-9 and TRBJ2-1. This CDR3 spans 13 amino acids. The germline CDR1 and CDR2 sequences are SEHNR and FQNEAQ (reference sequence). The CDR3 sequence: CASTGGTYNEQFF.

This chain joins TRBV5-1 and TRBJ2-1; the TCRdb call, TRBD2, lacks DNA for checking. This CDR3 is built from 16 residues. CDR1 and CDR2 from the germline V gene are SGHRS and YFSETQ. The CDR3 here is CASSLAGMGTNNEQFF. The entire variable domain, with the rest obtained from reference TRBV5-1 and TRBJ2-1, is as follows: KAGVTQTPRYLIKTRGQQVTLSCSPISGHRSVSWYQQTPGQGLQFLFEYFSETQRNKGNFPGRFSGRQFSNSRSEMNVSTLELGDSALYLCASSLAGMGTNNEQFFGPGTRLTVL.

This sequence joins TRBV28 and TRBJ1-5. The CDR3 has 16 amino acids. CDR1 MDHEN and CDR2 SYDVKM come from the germline V gene. CDR3: CASSLRLGYSNQPQHF.

CDR3 protein: CASSSVDSTYEQYF. The chain uses TRBV13 and TRBJ2-7; TCRdb reports TRBD1, a call that lacks DNA to check it against. Germline V gene sequence: CDR1 PRHDT, CDR2 FYEKMQ (reference sequence). This CDR3 has 14 amino acids.

Here the CDR3 reads CASSLKGMLGTSLYNEQFF. V and J are TRBV7-2 and TRBJ2-1; TCRdb returns TRBD2, unconfirmable since there is no DNA. The CDR3 is made up of 19 amino acids. CDR1 and CDR2 (germline): SGHTA, FQGNSA.

The chain joins TRBV21-1 to TRBJ2-7. TRBV21-1 is a pseudogene. The CDR3 has 15 amino acids. This chain's CDR3 is CASSNRVGCTYEQYF.

This rearrangement joins TRBV4-1 to TRBJ1-1. Germline-derived CDR1 and CDR2 are MGHRA and YSYEKL. The CDR3 contains 15 residues. CDR3 sequence: CASSQQDDENTEAFF.

The chain combines TRBV11-2 with TRBJ2-7. The CDR3 sequence is 13 residues long. Per the germline V gene, CDR1 is SGHAT and CDR2 is FQNNGV. The CDR3 loop reads CASSDGPIFEQYF. The complete variable domain, with remaining parts taken from reference TRBV11-2 and TRBJ2-7, reads EAGVAQSPRYKIIEKRQSVAFWCNPISGHATLYWYQQILGQGPKLLIQFQNNGVVDDSQLPKDRFSAERLKGVDSTLKIQPAKLEDSAVYLCASSDGPIFEQYFGPGTRLTVT.

The chain has TRBV7-9 and TRBJ1-4; TCRdb picks TRBD1, but there is no DNA to check that call. The CDR3 spans 15 residues. The germline gives CDR1 SEHNR, CDR2 FQNEAQ (reference sequence). CDR3 protein: CASSLAVGINEKLFF.

This chain joins TRBV29-1 and TRBJ2-5; the TRBD1 assignment by TCRdb is unverifiable without DNA. The germline V gene encodes CDR1 SQVTM and CDR2 ANQGSEA. This CDR3 is 14 amino acids long. The CDR3 reads CSVVGTGFQETQYF. Full variable domain (outside the CDR3, taken from reference TRBV29-1 and TRBJ2-5): SAVISQKPSRDICQRGTSLTIQCQVDSQVTMMFWYRQQPGQSLTLIATANQGSEATYESGFVIDKFPISRPNLTFSTLTVSNMSPEDSSIYLCSVVGTGFQETQYFGPGTRLLVL.

The rearrangement uses TRBV7-9 and TRBJ2-7. The CDR3 consists of 11 residues. CDR1 and CDR2 from the germline V gene are SEHNR and FQNEAQ (reference sequence). The CDR3 sequence is CASSLGNEQYF. The variable domain in full, completed from reference TRBV7-9 and TRBJ2-7, reads DTGVSQNPRHKITKRGQNVTFRCDPISEHNRLYWYRQTLGQGPEFLTYFQNEAQLEKSRLLSDRFSAERPKGSFSTLEIQRTEQGDSAMYLCASSLGNEQYFGPGTRLTVT.

This CDR3 reads CSVEVVGTVNYEQYF. The V call is TRBV29-1, the J call TRBJ2-7; TCRdb's D call of TRBD1 is untestable without DNA. This CDR3 has 15 amino acids. The germline V gene encodes CDR1 SQVTM and CDR2 ANQGSEA.

The chain joins TRBV6-5 to TRBJ2-3; TCRdb indicates TRBD2, and absent DNA this call remains unverified. The CDR3 is 16 residues long. In germline, CDR1 is MNHEY, CDR2 SVGAGI. The chain's CDR3 is CASTSGGFLSTDTLYF.